The source of this T cell receptor (beta chain) is a study of blood T cell repertoires in COVID-19. Study in general: The cDNA or gDNA used as material had been derived from T cells, B-cell-depleted T cells, or PBMCs.

CDR3 size: 16 residues. Trimming cost V 4 bases and J 6 bases; bases outside gene matches: 6. The germline CDR1 and CDR2 sequences are SGHDN and FVKESK. The table came from immunoSEQ multiplex PCR; TCRdb's copy has only in-frame clones and leaves some out. The table shows around 20,000 clones, with 86% occurring only once. The sequence was obtained from a man in his 70s with acute or convalescent COVID-19. The J gene is TRBJ2-1, the V gene TRBV14; 13 positions agree with TRBD2. Sequencing input: peripheral blood. The CDR3 spells CASSPLGLAGVNEQFF. The CDR3 DNA reads as TGTGCCAGCAGCCCTCTCGGACTAGCGGGAGTCAATGAGCAGTTCTTC.